Included here is one T cell receptor beta chain sequence, with context. The antigen is undetermined. The record originates from a study of shared clonotypes between healthy human individuals. Study results and limitations: Compared with memory subsets, naive subsets generally had larger estimated richness.

The CDR3 runs 13 residues. Trimming took 2 bases from V and 0 from J, leaving 6 bases between them. The germline gives CDR1 SGHNT, CDR2 YYREEE (reference sequence). A CD45RA-negative memory subset and a CD45RA+ naive subset were separated from the CD4+ cells. This table comes from immunoSEQ multiplex PCR, and its TCRdb copy is limited to in-frame clones, with some not included. The sample lists under 1,100,000 clones, approximately 72% seen once, with approximately 1.5% in the top ten. The chain has TRBV5-4 and TRBJ2-7; D gene ambiguous. This sequence was found in a man between 18 and 29 years old in good health. The specimen sequenced was memory CD4+ T cells sorted from blood. The subset is: CD45RA-negative fraction. The CDR3 region has the DNA TGTGCCAGCAGCTTACCTTCCTCCTACGAGCAGTACTTC. Translation gives CASSLPSSYEQYF.